This TCR beta chain appears in the sequencing data of a study of long-term antiretroviral therapy in people with HIV. Findings of the study overall: Repertoires looked antigen-experienced, with only a slight naive shift after ART.

At survey level, the immunoSEQ assay was run in its v3.0 version. Clones were read by immunoSEQ multiplex PCR, and TCRdb kept only the in-frame ones, dropping some. Of 13,000 or so clones in the sample, around 73% were seen once. People in the study who had HIV all got their treatment in the United States. To note about this clone: What it binds is unknown.

This TCR derives from a woman between 18 and 29 years old with HIV. Sequenced here: unsorted PBMCs, sampled 1.3 years after starting antiretroviral therapy.

CDR3 nucleotides: TGTGCCTGGGCCCCCCCGCATCCTACCCCCACAGATACGCAGTATTTT. Protein sequence: CAWAPPHPTPTDTQYF. V and J are TRBV30 and TRBJ2-3; D unclear. Trimming pared 5 bases from V and 2 bases from J, leaving 20 bases between. This CDR3 is 16 amino acids long. Germline CDR1 GTSNPN, CDR2 SVGIG (reference sequence).